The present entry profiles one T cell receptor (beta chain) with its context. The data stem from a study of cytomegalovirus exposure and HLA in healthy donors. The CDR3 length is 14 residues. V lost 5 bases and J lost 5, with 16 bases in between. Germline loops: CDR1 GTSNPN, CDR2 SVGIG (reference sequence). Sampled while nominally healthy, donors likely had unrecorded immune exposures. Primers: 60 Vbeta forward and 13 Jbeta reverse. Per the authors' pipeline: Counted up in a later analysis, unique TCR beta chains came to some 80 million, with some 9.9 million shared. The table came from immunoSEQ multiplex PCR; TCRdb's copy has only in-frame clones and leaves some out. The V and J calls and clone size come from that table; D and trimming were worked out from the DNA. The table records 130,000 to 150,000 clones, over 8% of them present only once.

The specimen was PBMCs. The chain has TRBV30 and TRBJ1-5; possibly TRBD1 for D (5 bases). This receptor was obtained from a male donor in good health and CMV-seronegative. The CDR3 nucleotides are TGTGCCTGGGGGGGACTCGGTCTATATCAGCCCCAGCATTTT. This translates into CAWGGLGLYQPQHF. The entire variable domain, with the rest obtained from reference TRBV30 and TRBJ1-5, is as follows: SQTIHQWPATLVQPVGSPLSLECTVEGTSNPNLYWYRQAAGRGLQLLFYSVGIGQISSEVPQNLSASRPQDRQFILSSKKLLLSDSGFYLCAWGGLGLYQPQHFGDGTRLSIL.